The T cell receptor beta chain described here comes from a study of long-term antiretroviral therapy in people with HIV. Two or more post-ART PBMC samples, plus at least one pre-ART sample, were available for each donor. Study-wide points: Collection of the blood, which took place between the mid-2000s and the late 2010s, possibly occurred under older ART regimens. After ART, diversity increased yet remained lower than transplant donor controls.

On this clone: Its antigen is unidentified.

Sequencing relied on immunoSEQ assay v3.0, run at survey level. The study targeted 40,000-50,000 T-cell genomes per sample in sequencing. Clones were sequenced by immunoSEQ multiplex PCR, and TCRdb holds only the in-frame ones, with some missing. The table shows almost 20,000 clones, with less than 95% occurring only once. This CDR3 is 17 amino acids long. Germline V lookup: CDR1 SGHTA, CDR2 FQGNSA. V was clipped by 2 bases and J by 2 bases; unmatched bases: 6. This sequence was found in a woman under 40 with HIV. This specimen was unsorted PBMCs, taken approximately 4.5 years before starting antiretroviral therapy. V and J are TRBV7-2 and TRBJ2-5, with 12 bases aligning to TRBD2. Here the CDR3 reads CASSLQTSGGLQETQYF. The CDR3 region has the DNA TGTGCCAGCAGCTTACAGACTAGCGGGGGACTACAAGAGACCCAGTACTTC.